The present entry profiles one TCR beta chain with its context. The antigen remains undetermined. This entry belongs to a study of T cells after yellow fever vaccination. Study context: When fractions had low cell numbers, they were prepared with SMART-Seq v4 Ultra Low Input.

5'RACE template switching produced TCR cDNA carrying a universal primer site and UMIs. Using its own MiXCR run on the 5' RACE reads, TCRdb lists one record per CDR3 protein. The sample contains 310,000 or so distinct CDR3 sequences, around 7% of which appear only once. The germline V and J ends were trimmed by 0 bases and 2 bases, with 6 bases remaining between them. This CDR3 spans 14 amino acids. Germline CDR1 reads MNHEY; CDR2 reads SVGEGT. Study-level points and caveats: The secondary response showed a weaker magnitude and a faster peak, day 5 versus 15. Subsequent to the booster, the majority of primary-vaccination clones reappeared (approximately 95% CD4, approximately 90% CD8).

The source of this sequence is a man aged 18 to 29 who received the YFV17D yellow fever vaccine. The specimen was PBMCs, collected roughly 47 days after the first yellow fever vaccination. The chain links TRBV6-2 or TRBV6-3 to TRBJ2-3, with D hard to call. The chain's CDR3 is CASSYSSNTDTQYF. The CDR3 nucleotides read TGTGCCAGCAGTTACTCGTCCAACACAGATACGCAGTATTTT.